This is a list of T cell receptor beta chains from one sample in a study of CD8 T cells in Susac syndrome. TCRdb recomputed calls from the immunoSEQ multiplex PCR reads with MiXCR, one row per CDR3 protein. The sample records roughly 120,000 distinct CDR3 sequences, 85% to 95% being singletons. Sequenced material: CD8+ T cells from PBMCs. The receptor source for this set is a human donor with multiple sclerosis. Each CDR3 is given with its conserved first and last residue. A D gene is named only where the DNA matches it firmly. The listing skips clone size in some rows; elsewhere it reads once, few, many or a size class.

TRBV20-1	TRBJ1-3	NA	NA	13	TGCAGTGCCACGGGACCCGAATGGGACACCATATATTTT	CSATGPEWDTIYF
TRBV30	TRBJ2-7	TRBD1	NA	13	TGTGCCTGGACTGTACAGGGGCATGCCGAGCAGTACTTC	CAWTVQGHAEQYF
TRBV15	TRBJ2-1	TRBD2	NA	18	TGTGCCACCAGCAGGGCTCCCCTGGGACTAGCGGGATCCAATGAGCAGTTCTTC	CATSRAPLGLAGSNEQFF
TRBV15	TRBJ2-3	TRBD1	NA	15	TGTGCCACCAGCACTCCGGACAGGGAAACAGATACGCAGTATTTT	CATSTPDRETDTQYF
TRBV24-1	TRBJ2-1	TRBD1	NA	17	TGTGCCACCAGTGATACGACAGGGAATGGCTCCTACAATGAGCAGTTCTTC	CATSDTTGNGSYNEQFF
TRBV3-1	TRBJ2-1	NA	NA	16	TGTGCCAGCAGCCAAGATCCCGGGGGCGGGGTCAATGAGCAGTTCTTC	CASSQDPGGGVNEQFF
TRBV24-1	TRBJ1-5	NA	NA	13	TGTGCCACCTCTGGAGGGTGGAATCAGCCCCAGCATTTT	CATSGGWNQPQHF
TRBV24-1	TRBJ1-2	NA	NA	13	TGTGCCACCAGTGATTTGCTCGGAGGTGGCTACACCTTC	CATSDLLGGGYTF
TRBV4-2	TRBJ2-7	TRBD2	few	18	TGTGCCAGCAGCCCCTCAGGGACTAGCGGGGGGGTGCCCTACGAGCAGTACTTC	CASSPSGTSGGVPYEQYF
TRBV27	TRBJ1-2	TRBD1	NA	13	TGTGCCAGCAGAGACAGGGTGAGGGATGGCTACACCTTC	CASRDRVRDGYTF
TRBV25-1	TRBJ1-2	TRBD1	NA	17	TGTGCCAGCAGTGCGAAACCAAACCAGGGGGCGTACTATGGCTACACCTTC	CASSAKPNQGAYYGYTF
TRBV4-1	TRBJ1-3	NA	NA	11	TGCGCCAGCGGACCTGGAAACACCATATATTTT	CASGPGNTIYF
TRBV5-1	TRBJ2-1	NA	NA	15	TGCGCCAGCAGCTTTTTCAACTGGGGGGCAGGTGAGCAGTTCTTC	CASSFFNWGAGEQFF
TRBV28	TRBJ1-4	NA	NA	14	TGTGCCAGCAGTCCCAGCCCCGTTAATGAAAAACTGTTTTTT	CASSPSPVNEKLFF
TRBV15	TRBJ1-1	NA	NA	15	TGTGCCACCAACTCCCTCAAGGGTCCGAACACTGAAGCTTTCTTT	CATNSLKGPNTEAFF
TRBV4-2	TRBJ2-3	TRBD2	once	16	TGTGCCAGCAGCCAAGTACTAGCGGATAGCACAGATACGCAGTATTTT	CASSQVLADSTDTQYF
TRBV7-9	TRBJ2-5	TRBD2	once	16	TGTGCCAGCAGCATGACTAGCGGGGGACCCATGGGGACCCAGTACTTC	CASSMTSGGPMGTQYF
TRBV3-1	TRBJ2-1	NA	NA	15	TGTGCCAGCAGCCAAGGCCTAGTCTTGGTTAATGAGCAGTTCTTC	CASSQGLVLVNEQFF
TRBV11-2	TRBJ2-5	TRBD2	NA	18	TGTGCCAGCAGCTTAGGGGTAGCGGGGGGGCGGTTCGTGAAGACCCAGTACTTC	CASSLGVAGGRFVKTQYF
TRBV6-1	TRBJ2-7	NA	NA	15	TGTGCCAGCAGGCTAAGGACGGAATCCACCTACGAGCAGTACTTC	CASRLRTESTYEQYF
TRBV20-1	TRBJ2-7	NA	NA	11	TGCAGTGCCGCTGAGGCCTACGAGCAGTACTTC	CSAAEAYEQYF
TRBV9	TRBJ2-1	TRBD2	NA	16	TGTGCCAGCAGCGTAGCTAGCGGGAGGGCCAGCAATGAGCAGTTCTTC	CASSVASGRASNEQFF
TRBV27	TRBJ2-5	NA	NA	12	TGTGCCAGCAGATCATACCAAGAGACCCAGTACTTC	CASRSYQETQYF
TRBV28	TRBJ2-3	TRBD1	NA	15	TGTGCCAGCAGTTTGACAGGGGCCCGCACAGATACGCAGTATTTT	CASSLTGARTDTQYF
TRBV5-1	TRBJ2-5	NA	NA	11	TGTGCCAGCAGTTTCGGGGAGACCCAGTACTTC	CASSFGETQYF
TRBV27	TRBJ2-3	NA	NA	14	TGTGCCAGCAGTGCTACCGGGGGAACTGATACGCAGTATTTT	CASSATGGTDTQYF
TRBV13	TRBJ1-2	NA	NA	14	TGTGCCAGCAGCTTAGCAGGGGCCCGGGGGGGCTACACCTTC	CASSLAGARGGYTF
TRBV29-1	TRBJ1-2	NA	NA	11	TGCAGCGCCACAGGGAACTATGGCTACACCTTC	CSATGNYGYTF
TRBV5-8	TRBJ1-1	NA	NA	14	TGTGCCAGCAGCCCCGCCCGGGTCCCCACTGAAGCTTTCTTT	CASSPARVPTEAFF
TRBV5-1	TRBJ1-1	NA	NA	13	TGCGCCAGCAGCCCCAAAGGAAGCACTGAAGCTTTCTTT	CASSPKGSTEAFF
TRBV27	TRBJ1-1	NA	NA	15	TGTGCCAGCAACCTGAAGGGAAGTATCAGGGCTGAAGCTTTCTTT	CASNLKGSIRAEAFF
TRBV4-1	TRBJ2-7	NA	NA	13	TGCGCCAGCAGCCAAGTAGAGTCTTACGAGCAGTACTTC	CASSQVESYEQYF
TRBV9	TRBJ2-5	NA	NA	13	TGTGCCAGCAGCGATGGGACTTGGGAGACCCAGTACTTC	CASSDGTWETQYF
TRBV20-1	TRBJ2-1	NA	few	12	TGCAGTGCTAGGCTCTCGGGTAATGAGCAGTTCTTC	CSARLSGNEQFF
TRBV6-1	TRBJ2-2	TRBD1	NA	18	TGTGCCAGCACCGGACAGGGGGCGCAAACCAAAACCACCGGGGAGCTGTTTTTT	CASTGQGAQTKTTGELFF
TRBV3-1	TRBJ1-2	NA	NA	18	TGTGCCAGCAGCCAAGAACAGACAAGGGGGTCCAGGAACTATGGCTACACCTTC	CASSQEQTRGSRNYGYTF
TRBV3-1	TRBJ2-5	TRBD1	NA	14	TGTGCCAGCAGCCAAGAGGACAGGGTGGAGACCCAGTACTTC	CASSQEDRVETQYF
TRBV4-1	TRBJ2-7	NA	NA	14	TGCGCCAGCAGCCTCGCCCAGGGACCCTACGAGCAGTACTTC	CASSLAQGPYEQYF
TRBV9	TRBJ2-7	NA	NA	15	TGTGCCAGCAGCGTAGAGCAAGGTCCCGTGTACGAGCAGTACTTC	CASSVEQGPVYEQYF
TRBV20-1	TRBJ1-5	NA	NA	13	TGCAGTGCTAGAGGAAGCGGGAATCAGCCCCAGCATTTT	CSARGSGNQPQHF
TRBV5-4	TRBJ2-1	TRBD2	NA	14	TGTGCCAGCAGCTTGGAACGGGCGGGAGGTGAGCAGTTCTTC	CASSLERAGGEQFF
TRBV27	TRBJ2-5	TRBD2	NA	15	TGTGCCAGCAGTCCGGGGGGGGGCGGTGGAGAGACCCAGTACTTC	CASSPGGGGGETQYF
TRBV7-9	TRBJ2-3	NA	NA	15	TGTGCCAGCAGCACCCAGTCCGGGCCGCGGGATACGCAGTATTTT	CASSTQSGPRDTQYF
TRBV3-1	TRBJ2-3	TRBD2	NA	15	TGTGCCAGCAGCCCAGCGGGAGGTGACACAGATACGCAGTATTTT	CASSPAGGDTDTQYF
TRBV27	TRBJ2-3	TRBD1	NA	16	TGTGCCAGCAGTTCGGGACAGGGGTTTTTCACAGATACGCAGTATTTT	CASSSGQGFFTDTQYF
TRBV13	TRBJ1-6	NA	NA	14	TGTGCCAGCAGCGCAGTGGGGGAGAATTCACCCCTCCACTTT	CASSAVGENSPLHF
TRBV20-1	TRBJ1-2	TRBD1	NA	15	TGCAGTGCTAGAGATCGGGACAGTCTACTTTATGGCTACACCTTC	CSARDRDSLLYGYTF
TRBV5-6	TRBJ2-2	NA	NA	15	TGTGCCAGCAGCTTGGATCCAGGGAACACCGGGGAGCTGTTTTTT	CASSLDPGNTGELFF
TRBV7-9	TRBJ2-5	TRBD2	NA	18	TGTGCCAGCAGCTCCCTACTGTTCCGGGGGGGCCACCGGGAGACCCAGTACTTC	CASSSLLFRGGHRETQYF
TRBV20-1	TRBJ2-1	TRBD2	NA	15	TGCAGTGCTCGTAGCGGGAGGGACTCCTACAATGAGCAGTTCTTC	CSARSGRDSYNEQFF
TRBV19	TRBJ1-2	NA	NA	12	TGTGCCAGTAGTATAACGAACTATGGCTACACCTTC	CASSITNYGYTF
TRBV3-1	TRBJ2-1	TRBD2	NA	22	TGTGCCAGCAGCCAAGGTGGGGCCAGCGGGAGGGGTGCGATCCTATTTTCCAGTGAGCAGTTCTTC	CASSQGGASGRGAILFSSEQFF
TRBV5-1	TRBJ2-7	TRBD2	NA	15	TGCGCCAGCAGCTTCAGGACGCGGGACTATAACGAGCAGTACTTC	CASSFRTRDYNEQYF
TRBV7-6	TRBJ2-3	TRBD1	NA	19	TGTGCCAGCAGCTTAGCGTTCGGCGGACAGGGAAGGGTTATAGATACGCAGTATTTT	CASSLAFGGQGRVIDTQYF
TRBV7-7	TRBJ2-3	NA	NA	16	TGTGCTAGCAGCTTAGGGGACAAAAGGGAAACAGATACGCAGTATTTT	CASSLGDKRETDTQYF
TRBV20-1	TRBJ2-1	TRBD2	NA	16	TGCAGTGCTAGAGGACGGACTAGCGTGTCCTACAATGAGCAGTTCTTC	CSARGRTSVSYNEQFF
TRBV19	TRBJ1-5	NA	NA	15	TGTGCCAGTACCTGGACAGCTGAGTCTTTATGGCCCCAGCATTTT	CASTWTAESLWPQHF
TRBV6-2/TRBV6-3	TRBJ1-2	NA	NA	15	TGTGCCAGCAGTTACTCCGCAGGGTTGAACTATGGCTACACCTTC	CASSYSAGLNYGYTF
TRBV27	TRBJ2-3	NA	NA	15	TGTGCCAGCAGTTTTGGGGTAGACAGCACAGATACGCAGTATTTT	CASSFGVDSTDTQYF